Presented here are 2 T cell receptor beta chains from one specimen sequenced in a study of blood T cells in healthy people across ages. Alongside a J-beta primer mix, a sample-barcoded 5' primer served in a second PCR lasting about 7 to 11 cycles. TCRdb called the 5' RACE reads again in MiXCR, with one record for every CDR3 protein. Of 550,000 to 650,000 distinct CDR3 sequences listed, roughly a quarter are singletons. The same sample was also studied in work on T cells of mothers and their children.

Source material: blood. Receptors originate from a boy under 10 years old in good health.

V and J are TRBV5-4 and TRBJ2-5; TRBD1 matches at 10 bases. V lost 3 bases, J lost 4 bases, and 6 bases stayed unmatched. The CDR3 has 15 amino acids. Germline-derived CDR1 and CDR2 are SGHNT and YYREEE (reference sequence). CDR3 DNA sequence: TGTGCCAGCAGCTCGGGACAGGGGTCGATAGAGACCCAGTACTTC. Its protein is CASSSGQGSIETQYF.

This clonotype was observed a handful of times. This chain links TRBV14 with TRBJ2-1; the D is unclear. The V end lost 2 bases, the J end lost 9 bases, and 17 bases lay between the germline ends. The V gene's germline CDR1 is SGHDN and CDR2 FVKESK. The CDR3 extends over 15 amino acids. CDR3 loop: CASSQRSAPAIEQFF. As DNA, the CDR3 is TGTGCCAGCAGCCAACGCAGCGCGCCCGCAATTGAGCAGTTCTTC.